These 23 T cell receptor beta chains came from one sample sequenced in a study of blood T cell repertoires in COVID-19. The repertoire was sequenced with immunoSEQ multiplex PCR; TCRdb's copy has only in-frame clones and lacks some. The profile shows about 330,000 clones, more than 75% of them singletons. Sample: PBMCs or T cells enriched from blood (not recorded which). All receptors derive from a woman aged 25 to 45 who had recovered from COVID-19.

This clone was picked up one time. The chain has TRBV3-1 (or the pseudogene TRBV3-2) and TRBJ2-7, with TRBD1 matching 7 bases. CDR1 is LGHDT, CDR2 YNNKEL, per germline (reference sequence). V shed 4 bases and J 2 bases; nucleotides not matched to a gene: 8. The CDR3 runs 15 residues. CDR3 sequence: CASSLATGSAYEQYF. DNA for the CDR3: TGTGCCAGCAGCCTCGCGACAGGGTCAGCCTACGAGCAGTACTTC.

This clone was seen just once. The chain recombines TRBV30 with TRBJ2-7, with 10 bases matching TRBD2. The length of the CDR3 is 15 residues. V lost 4 bases and J lost 2; bases outside the gene matches: 8. Germline V gene data show CDR1 as GTSNPN and CDR2 as SVGIG (reference sequence). CDR3 DNA sequence: TGTGCCTGGACCCCTGGGACTAGCGCGACCTACGAGCAGTACTTC. Translating gives CAWTPGTSATYEQYF.

This clone was seen a single time. The rearrangement joins TRBV6-5 to TRBJ1-5; 7 nucleotides agree with TRBD1. CDR1 is MNHEY, CDR2 SVGAGI, per germline. This CDR3 region has 13 residues. V lost 5 bases to trimming and J lost 11 bases; unmatched junction nucleotides: 9. CDR3 protein: CASSTGDHGAQHF. Here the CDR3 DNA reads TGTGCCAGCAGTACAGGGGACCATGGGGCCCAGCATTTT.

This clone was found once. The V gene is TRBV24-1, the J gene TRBJ1-5, with a tentative D call TRBD1 (5 bases). Trimming left V 9 bases short and J 0 bases short, with 8 bases between. This CDR3 contains 13 residues. From germline, CDR1 is KGHDR and CDR2 SFDVKD. The CDR3: CATPTDSNQPQHF. The CDR3 DNA follows: TGTGCCACCCCGACAGATAGCAATCAGCCCCAGCATTTT.

The rearrangement uses TRBV28 and TRBJ1-4; D gene ambiguous. The V end lost 5 bases, the J end lost 8 bases, and 12 bases lay between the germline ends. This CDR3 has 13 residues. The germline CDR1 and CDR2 sequences are MDHEN and SYDVKM. The CDR3 nucleotides are TGTGCCAGCAGTCTCGGAGGCAGGGAAAAACTGTTTTTT. This translates into CASSLGGREKLFF.

The chain couples TRBV9 to TRBJ1-2; D is ambiguous. Germline V lookup: CDR1 SGDLS, CDR2 YYNGEE. This CDR3 contains 15 residues. V was trimmed by 3 bases and J by 2 bases, leaving 14 bases between them. The CDR3 nucleotides are TGTGCCAGCAGCGCTCCGGACGGGGTAAACTATGGCTACACCTTC. This encodes CASSAPDGVNYGYTF.

The chain carries TRBV14 and TRBJ2-5, with D possibly being TRBD2 (5 bases). Germline assignment: CDR1 SGHDN and CDR2 FVKESK. The CDR3 has 15 residues. Between the trimmed V and J ends, which lost 4 bases and 4 bases, there was a span of 16 bases. CDR3 DNA sequence: TGTGCCAGCAGCCTCGGACTCGCCACCGGAGAGACCCAGTACTTC. Translated: CASSLGLATGETQYF.

V usage is TRBV19 and J usage is TRBJ2-3; possibly TRBD1 for D (5 bases). The ends were cut back, 3 bases at V and 0 bases at J, with 10 bases in the middle. The CDR3 has 15 amino acids. In germline, CDR1 is LNHDA, CDR2 SQIVND (reference sequence). The CDR3 DNA sequence: TGTGCCAGTAGTATGACAGCGACTAGCACAGATACGCAGTATTTT. Its translation: CASSMTATSTDTQYF.

The chain employs TRBV30 and TRBJ2-7, with 9 bases matching TRBD1. V lost 8 bases, J lost 4 bases, and 9 bases stayed unmatched. The CDR3 consists of 13 residues. The germline V gene encodes CDR1 GTSNPN and CDR2 SVGIG (reference sequence). CDR3: CAGKQGAGYEQYF. CDR3 bases: TGTGCCGGAAAACAGGGGGCAGGGTACGAGCAGTACTTC.

J is TRBJ1-6 and V is TRBV28, with D maybe TRBD1 (5 bases). This CDR3 spans 18 amino acids. Trimming took 5 bases from V and 2 from J, leaving 19 bases between them. CDR1 is MDHEN and CDR2 is SYDVKM in the germline V gene. The CDR3 region has the DNA TGTGCCAGCAGTGCTACCGCTTTGGGACTTCCCTATAATTCACCCCTCCACTTT. Translating gives CASSATALGLPYNSPLHF.

The chain recombines TRBV5-5 with TRBJ1-1; TRBD1 matches 7 bases. This CDR3 contains 16 residues. The V gene's germline CDR1 is SGHKS and CDR2 YYEKEE (reference sequence). V lost 4 bases, J lost 8 bases, and 17 bases stayed unmatched. As DNA, the CDR3 is TGTGCCAGCAGCGTCGACCCAGATACAGGGGAGGCCGAAGCTTTCTTT. This sequence encodes CASSVDPDTGEAEAFF. The complete variable domain, with remaining parts taken from reference TRBV5-5 and TRBJ1-1, reads DAGVTQSPTHLIKTRGQQVTLRCSPISGHKSVSWYQQVLGQGPQFIFQYYEKEERGRGNFPDRFSARQFPNYSSELNVNALLLGDSALYLCASSVDPDTGEAEAFFGQGTRLTVV.

This clone was detected once. The chain joins TRBV18 to TRBJ2-1, with D perhaps matching TRBD2 (6 bases). From germline, CDR1 is KGHSH and CDR2 LQKENI. The CDR3 sequence is 11 residues long. Trimming removed 11 bases from V and 9 bases from J, with 14 bases in between. The CDR3 DNA reads as TGTGCCTCAGGGCGGGACGGTGAGCAGTTCTTC. It encodes CASGRDGEQFF.

This clone was picked up a small number of times. J is TRBJ2-1 and V is TRBV19, with D perhaps TRBD1 (6 bases). Germline lookup yields CDR1 LNHDA and CDR2 SQIVND (reference sequence). The CDR3 covers 14 residues. Trimming pared 6 bases from V and 6 bases from J, leaving 15 bases between. The CDR3 sequence: CASRPDRQVNEQFF. CDR3 coding DNA: TGTGCCAGTAGGCCTGACCGACAGGTCAATGAGCAGTTCTTC.

The J gene is TRBJ1-4, the V gene TRBV19; no reliable D call. Trimming stripped 4 bases from V and 0 bases from J, with 6 bases between. CDR1 and CDR2 from the germline V gene are LNHDA and SQIVND (reference sequence). The CDR3 runs to 14 residues. The DNA for the CDR3 is TGTGCCAGTAGTACCCATGCAACTAATGAAAAACTGTTTTTT. This encodes CASSTHATNEKLFF.

This chain joins TRBV29-1 and TRBJ1-2; tentatively, D is TRBD1 (5 bases). This CDR3 region has 13 residues. Germline CDR1 reads SQVTM; CDR2 reads ANQGSEA. V gave up 5 bases and J gave up 3 bases, with 13 bases separating them. The CDR3: CSVPGKEDYGYTF. The CDR3 DNA follows: TGCAGCGTTCCAGGGAAAGAGGACTATGGCTACACCTTC.

V usage is TRBV29-1 and J usage is TRBJ1-6; D unclear. The CDR3 consists of 13 residues. Germline V lookup: CDR1 SQVTM, CDR2 ANQGSEA. The V and J ends lost 4 bases and 8 bases respectively, with 12 bases between them. The CDR3 reads CSVGHGSDSPLHF. In DNA form, the CDR3 reads TGCAGCGTTGGTCACGGGAGTGATTCACCCCTCCACTTT.

The V call is TRBV5-4, the J call TRBJ1-1, with a possible D match to TRBD1 (5 bases). The CDR3 contains 14 residues. Deletions cut 5 bases from V and 4 bases from J, with 15 bases between. Germline CDR1 SGHNT, CDR2 YYREEE (reference sequence). The CDR3 region is CASSLGGRFTEAFF. The CDR3 nucleotides are TGTGCCAGCAGTCTCGGGGGAAGGTTCACTGAAGCTTTCTTT.

The chain has TRBV14 and TRBJ1-1; D possibly corresponds to TRBD1 (6 bases). Per germline, CDR1 SGHDN and CDR2 FVKESK. Trimming pared 0 bases from V and 5 bases from J, leaving 13 bases between. This CDR3 is built from 15 residues. The CDR3 nucleotides are TGTGCCAGCAGCCAAGATACAAACAGGGCGACTGAAGCTTTCTTT. Translating it yields CASSQDTNRATEAFF.

This rearrangement joins TRBV6-5 to TRBJ2-3; 7 positions agree with TRBD1. The trim removed 7 bases at V and 2 bases at J, leaving 9 bases unmatched. In germline, CDR1 is MNHEY, CDR2 SVGAGI. This CDR3 contains 15 residues. The CDR3 DNA follows: TGTGCCAGCATCCCAGACAGGGCGGACACAGATACGCAGTATTTT. It is translated as CASIPDRADTDTQYF.

This clone was counted once. V is TRBV3-1 (or the pseudogene TRBV3-2) and J is TRBJ2-3, with 8 bases lining up with TRBD2. Germline CDR1 and CDR2: LGHDT and YNNKEL (reference sequence). This CDR3 region has 17 residues. The junction had 10 bases not matched to a gene; V was cut back by 4 bases and J by 1 base. The CDR3 sequence: CASSREIRGGGTDTQYF. The CDR3 coding sequence is TGTGCCAGCAGCCGCGAAATCCGGGGGGGTGGCACAGATACGCAGTATTTT.

The V call is TRBV4-1, the J call TRBJ1-2; 10 positions match TRBD1. The V and J ends lost 2 bases and 6 bases, in that order; junction bases with no gene match: 9. The CDR3 contains 16 residues. Germline CDR1 and CDR2: MGHRA and YSYEKL. The CDR3 region has the DNA TGCGCCAGCAGCCAACCCGCCGGGACAGGGGAAAATGGCTACACCTTC. Protein product: CASSQPAGTGENGYTF.

As to this clone: This CDR3 is also generated by other DNA sequences in the sample. This rearrangement joins TRBV9 to TRBJ1-3; no firm D call. The CDR3 consists of 14 residues. V lost 2 bases, J lost 2 bases, and 8 bases lay in between. CDR1 and CDR2 (germline): SGDLS, YYNGEE. The DNA of the CDR3 is TGTGCCAGCAGCGTTGAGGGAACTGGAAACACCATATATTTT. Its protein is CASSVEGTGNTIYF.

This sequence joins TRBV6-5 and TRBJ2-7; TRBD1 matches 8 bases. Germline V lookup: CDR1 MNHEY, CDR2 SVGAGI. This CDR3 contains 14 residues. V gave up 5 bases and J gave up 4 bases; unmatched junction bases: 7. CDR3 nucleotides: TGTGCCAGCAGTCGGACAGGGATAAGGTACGAGCAGTACTTC. This translates into CASSRTGIRYEQYF.